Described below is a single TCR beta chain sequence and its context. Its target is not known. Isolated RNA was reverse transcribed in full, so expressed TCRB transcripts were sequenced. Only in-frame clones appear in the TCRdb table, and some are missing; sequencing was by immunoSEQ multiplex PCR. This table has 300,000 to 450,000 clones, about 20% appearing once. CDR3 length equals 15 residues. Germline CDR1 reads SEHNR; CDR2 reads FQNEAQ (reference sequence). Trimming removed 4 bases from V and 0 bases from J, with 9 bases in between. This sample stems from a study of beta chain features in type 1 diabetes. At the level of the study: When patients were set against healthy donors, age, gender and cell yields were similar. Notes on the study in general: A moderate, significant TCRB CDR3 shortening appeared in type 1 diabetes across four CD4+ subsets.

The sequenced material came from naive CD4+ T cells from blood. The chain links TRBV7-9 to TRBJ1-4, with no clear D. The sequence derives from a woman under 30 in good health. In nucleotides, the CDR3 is TGTGCCAGCAGCTCTTTTGACTCAACTAATGAAAAACTGTTTTTT. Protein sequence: CASSSFDSTNEKLFF.